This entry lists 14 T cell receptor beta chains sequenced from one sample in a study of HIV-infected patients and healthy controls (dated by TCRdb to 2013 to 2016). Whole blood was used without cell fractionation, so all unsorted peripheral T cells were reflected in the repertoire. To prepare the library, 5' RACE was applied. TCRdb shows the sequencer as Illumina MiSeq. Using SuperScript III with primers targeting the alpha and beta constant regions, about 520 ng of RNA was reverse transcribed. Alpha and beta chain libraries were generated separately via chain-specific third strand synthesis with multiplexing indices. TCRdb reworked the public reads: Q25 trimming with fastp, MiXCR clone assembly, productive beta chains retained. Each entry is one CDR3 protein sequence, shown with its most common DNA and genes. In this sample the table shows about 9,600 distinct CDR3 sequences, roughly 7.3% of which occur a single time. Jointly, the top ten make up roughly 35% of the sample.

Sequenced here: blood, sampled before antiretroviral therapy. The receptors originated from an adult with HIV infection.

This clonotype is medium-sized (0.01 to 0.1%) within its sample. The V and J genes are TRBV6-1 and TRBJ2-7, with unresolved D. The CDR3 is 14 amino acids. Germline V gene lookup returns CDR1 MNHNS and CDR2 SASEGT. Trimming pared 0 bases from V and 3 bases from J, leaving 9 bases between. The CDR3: CASSEADTGYEQYF. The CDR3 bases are TGTGCCAGCAGTGAAGCTGACACCGGCTACGAGCAGTACTTC.

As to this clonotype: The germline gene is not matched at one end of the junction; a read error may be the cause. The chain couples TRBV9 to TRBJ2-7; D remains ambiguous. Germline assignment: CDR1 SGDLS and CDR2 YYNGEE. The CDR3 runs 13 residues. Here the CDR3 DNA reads TGTGCCAGCAGCCCCAGTGTCTCCTACGAGCAGTGCTTC. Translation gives CASSPSVSYEQCF.

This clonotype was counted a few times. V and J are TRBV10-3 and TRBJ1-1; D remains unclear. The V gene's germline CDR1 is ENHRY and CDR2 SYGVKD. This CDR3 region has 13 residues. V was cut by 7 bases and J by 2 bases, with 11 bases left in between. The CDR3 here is CAIKEEFNTEAFF. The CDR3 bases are TGTGCCATCAAGGAGGAGTTCAACACTGAAGCTTTCTTT.

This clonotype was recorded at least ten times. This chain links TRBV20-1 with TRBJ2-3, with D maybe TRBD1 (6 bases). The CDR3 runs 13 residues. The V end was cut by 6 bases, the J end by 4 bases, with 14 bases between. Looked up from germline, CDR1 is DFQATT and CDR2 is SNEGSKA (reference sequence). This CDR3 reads CSAFAPGADTQYF. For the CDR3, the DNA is TGCAGTGCATTTGCCCCAGGGGCAGATACGCAGTATTTT.

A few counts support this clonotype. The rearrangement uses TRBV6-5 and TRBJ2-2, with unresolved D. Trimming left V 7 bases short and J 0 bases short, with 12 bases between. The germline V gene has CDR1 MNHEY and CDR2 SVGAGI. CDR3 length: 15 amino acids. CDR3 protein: CASTLDTTNTGELFF. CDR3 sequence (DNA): TGTGCCAGCACCTTAGACACTACGAACACCGGGGAGCTGTTTTTT.

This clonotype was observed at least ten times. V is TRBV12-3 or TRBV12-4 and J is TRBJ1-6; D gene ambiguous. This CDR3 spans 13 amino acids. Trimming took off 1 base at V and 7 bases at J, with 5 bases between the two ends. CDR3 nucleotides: TGTGCCAGCAGTTTAGTGGTGAATTCACCCCTCCACTTT. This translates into CASSLVVNSPLHF.

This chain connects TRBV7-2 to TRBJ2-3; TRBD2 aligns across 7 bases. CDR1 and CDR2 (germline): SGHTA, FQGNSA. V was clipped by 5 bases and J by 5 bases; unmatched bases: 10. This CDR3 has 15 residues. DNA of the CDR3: TGTGCCAGCAGCCCGTCCGTTACGGGGGGAGATACGCAGTATTTT. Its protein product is CASSPSVTGGDTQYF.

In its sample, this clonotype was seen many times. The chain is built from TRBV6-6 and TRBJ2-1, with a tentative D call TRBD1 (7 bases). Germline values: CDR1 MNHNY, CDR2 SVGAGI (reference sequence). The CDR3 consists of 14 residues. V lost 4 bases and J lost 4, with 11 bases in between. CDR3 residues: CASSSTGTYNEQFF. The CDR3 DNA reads TGTGCCAGCAGTTCGACAGGGACTTACAATGAGCAGTTCTTC.

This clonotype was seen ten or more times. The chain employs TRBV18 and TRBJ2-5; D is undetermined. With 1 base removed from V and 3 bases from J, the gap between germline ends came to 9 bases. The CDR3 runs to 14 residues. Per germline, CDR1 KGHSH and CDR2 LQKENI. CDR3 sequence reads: CASSPRYSEETQYF. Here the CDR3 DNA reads TGTGCCAGCTCACCACGGTACAGCGAAGAGACCCAGTACTTC.

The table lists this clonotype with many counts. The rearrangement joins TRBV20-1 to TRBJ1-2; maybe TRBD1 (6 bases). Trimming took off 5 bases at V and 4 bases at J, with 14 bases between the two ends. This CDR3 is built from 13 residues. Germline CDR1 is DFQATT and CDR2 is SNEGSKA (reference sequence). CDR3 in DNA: TGCAGTGCTTCGTCTGACAGGAGCTATGGCTACACCTTC. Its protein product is CSASSDRSYGYTF.

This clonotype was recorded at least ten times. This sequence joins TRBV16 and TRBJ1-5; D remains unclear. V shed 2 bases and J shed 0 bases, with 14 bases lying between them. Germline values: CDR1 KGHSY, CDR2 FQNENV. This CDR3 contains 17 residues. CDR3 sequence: CASSQTSSYYSNQPQHF. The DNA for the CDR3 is TGTGCCAGCAGCCAAACCTCCAGTTATTATAGCAATCAGCCCCAGCATTTT.

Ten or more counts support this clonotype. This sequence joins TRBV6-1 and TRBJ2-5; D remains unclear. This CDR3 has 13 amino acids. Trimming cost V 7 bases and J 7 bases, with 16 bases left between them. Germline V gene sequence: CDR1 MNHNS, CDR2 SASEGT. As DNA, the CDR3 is TGTGCCAGCACGAGCACTCCTGACGGGACCCAGTACTTC. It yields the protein CASTSTPDGTQYF.

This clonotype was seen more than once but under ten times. The CDR3 sequence: CASSLDMSREAFF. CDR3 DNA sequence: TGTGCCAGCAGCTTGGACATGTCTCGGGAAGCTTTCTTT. The V and J genes are TRBV11-3 and TRBJ1-1, with D perhaps matching TRBD1 (5 bases). Trimming took off 3 bases at V and 8 bases at J, with 13 bases between the two ends. The CDR3 totals 13 residues. Germline V gene lookup returns CDR1 SGHNT and CDR2 YENEEA. The complete variable domain, with remaining parts taken from reference TRBV11-3 and TRBJ1-1, reads EAGVVQSPRYKIIEKKQPVAFWCNPISGHNTLYWYLQNLGQGPELLIRYENEEAVDDSQLPKDRFSAERLKGVDSTLKIQPAELGDSAVYLCASSLDMSREAFFGQGTRLTVV.

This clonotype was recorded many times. CDR3 in DNA: TGTGCCAGCAGTTTAGGGGGACTAAGGACCTATGGCTACACCTTC. It codes for CASSLGGLRTYGYTF. The chain joins TRBV28 to TRBJ1-2; the D gene is possibly TRBD1 (5 bases). The CDR3 has 15 residues. V lost 2 bases and J lost 4, with 14 bases in between. Per the germline V gene, CDR1 is MDHEN and CDR2 is SYDVKM.